This T cell receptor (beta chain) originates from a study of T-cell reconstitution after alpha-beta-depleted transplantation in children. The library targeted TCRbeta and was prepared with unique molecular identifiers. TCRdb reprocessed the PCR reads with MiXCR, giving one entry per CDR3 protein. The sample holds some 490,000 distinct CDR3 sequences, approximately 13% seen once. CDR1 is SQVTM and CDR2 is ANQGSEA in the germline V gene. The CDR3 is made up of 13 amino acids. V was trimmed by 4 bases and J by 0 bases, leaving 10 bases between them. J is TRBJ2-7 and V is TRBV29-1; a weak D match, TRBD2 (6 bases). The sample was PBMCs from the stem cell graft donor, taken from the stem cell graft. This TCR was sampled from a human donor who donated a stem cell graft to a child with combined immunodeficiency. The CDR3 DNA is TGCAGCGTTGTGGACGGGGGCTCCTACGAGCAGTACTTC. Protein: CSVVDGGSYEQYF.